Included here is one TCR beta chain sequence, with context. Indicated time point: peripheral blood 6 weeks after treatment start. Libraries were prepared by immunoSEQ multiplex PCR; TCRdb keeps only in-frame clonotypes and omits some of them. Of about 120,000 clones detected, roughly 91% appear once; the ten largest clones hold under 2%. The data stem from a study of PD-L1 blockade in urothelial cancer. Study at large: The researchers analyzed blood 3 weeks (second dose) and 6 weeks after treatment start. The median T cell count in blood samples was more than 110,000.

The germline CDR1 and CDR2 sequences are SGHDT and YYEEEE. Trimming removed 6 bases from V and 2 bases from J, with 18 bases in between. This CDR3 is 16 amino acids long. The chain links TRBV5-6 to TRBJ1-5; possibly TRBD1 for D (6 bases). The sequencing used PBMCs, collected around atezolizumab (anti-PD-L1) treatment. The sequence was collected from a man aged 55 to 70 with urothelial cancer. CDR3: CASTIFRGEGNQPQHF. As DNA, the CDR3 is TGTGCCAGCACCATTTTCAGGGGCGAGGGCAATCAGCCCCAGCATTTT.